What follows is one T cell receptor (beta chain) and its context. Antigen specificity is unknown. Trimming took off 4 bases at V and 5 bases at J, with 14 bases between the two ends. The germline V gene encodes CDR1 SGHRS and CDR2 YFSETQ. The CDR3 loop spans 14 amino acids. Produced via immunoSEQ multiplex PCR; TCRdb's table is partial and in-frame only. Of 120,000 or so clones listed, roughly nine tenths were seen once; the top ten hold 5.4%. The sample belongs to a study of T cell responses to AZD1222 COVID-19 vaccine. In the study overall: Pooling covered second doses at about 4 or about 12 weeks. General study points: Nearly half of the spike-specific TCRs reportedly recognize variant regions that carry no mutations. Donors in the cohort were predominantly white British and more often female, and clonal diversity was possibly underestimated. Sampling that yielded the repertoires occurred only after the peak T cell response.

The chain has TRBV5-1 and TRBJ2-3; D gene uncertain. The source material was peripheral blood, sampled on day 0 of AZD1222 vaccination. This receptor was identified in an adult in good health. CDR3 loop: CASSGRQPQDTQYF. CDR3 DNA sequence: TGCGCCAGCAGCGGGCGGCAGCCCCAAGATACGCAGTATTTT.